The T cell receptor beta chain described here comes from a study of blood T cell repertoires in COVID-19. Study at large: In each case, the material was cDNA or gDNA derived from T cells, B-cell-depleted T cells, or PBMCs.

Original handling: Reference gene primers were amplified, and this amplification served to estimate nucleated cell counts. Clones were sequenced by immunoSEQ multiplex PCR, and TCRdb holds only the in-frame ones, with some missing. Clone size and V and J calls were adopted from that table, with D and trimming inferred from the DNA. The sample includes 200,000 to 250,000 clones, around 90% of them seen just once. The CDR3 length is 16 residues. V was trimmed by 2 bases and J by 5 bases, leaving 15 bases between them. Germline CDR1 and CDR2: MNHNS and SASEGT. Sequenced input: PBMCs or T cells enriched from blood (not recorded which). The TCR sequence derives from a woman between 50 and 59 years old with acute COVID-19. This chain joins TRBV6-1 and TRBJ2-2; D is unclear. The CDR3 is CASSESYEVGTGELFF. CDR3 nucleotide sequence: TGTGCCAGCAGTGAATCTTATGAGGTCGGAACCGGGGAGCTGTTTTTT.